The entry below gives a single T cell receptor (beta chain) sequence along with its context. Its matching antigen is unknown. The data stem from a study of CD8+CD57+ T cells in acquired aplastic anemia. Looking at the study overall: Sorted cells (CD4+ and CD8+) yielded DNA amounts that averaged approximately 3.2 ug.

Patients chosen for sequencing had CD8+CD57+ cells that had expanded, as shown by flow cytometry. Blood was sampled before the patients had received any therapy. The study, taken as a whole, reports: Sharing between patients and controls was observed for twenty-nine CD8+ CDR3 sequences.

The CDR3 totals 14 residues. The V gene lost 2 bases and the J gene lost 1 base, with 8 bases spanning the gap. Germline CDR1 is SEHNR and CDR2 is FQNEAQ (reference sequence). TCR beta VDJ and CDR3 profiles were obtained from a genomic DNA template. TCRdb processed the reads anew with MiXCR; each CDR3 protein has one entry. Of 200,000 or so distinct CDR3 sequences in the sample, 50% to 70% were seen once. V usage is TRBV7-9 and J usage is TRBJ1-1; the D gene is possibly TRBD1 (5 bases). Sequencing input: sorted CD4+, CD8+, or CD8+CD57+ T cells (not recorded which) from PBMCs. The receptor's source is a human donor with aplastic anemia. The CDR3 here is CASSLQGGNTEAFF. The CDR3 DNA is TGTGCCAGCAGCTTACAGGGAGGGAACACTGAAGCTTTCTTT.